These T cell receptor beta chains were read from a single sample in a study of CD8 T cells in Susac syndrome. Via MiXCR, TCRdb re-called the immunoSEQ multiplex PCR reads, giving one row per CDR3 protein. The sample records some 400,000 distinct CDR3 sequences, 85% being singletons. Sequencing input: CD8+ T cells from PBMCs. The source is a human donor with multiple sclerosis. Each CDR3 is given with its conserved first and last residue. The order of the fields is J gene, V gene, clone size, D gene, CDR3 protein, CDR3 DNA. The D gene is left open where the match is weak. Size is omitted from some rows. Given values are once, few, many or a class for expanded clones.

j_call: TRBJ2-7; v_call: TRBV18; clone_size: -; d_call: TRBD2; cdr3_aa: CASSPGTSVPYEQYF; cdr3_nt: TGTGCCAGCTCACCAGGGACTAGCGTTCCCTACGAGCAGTACTTC
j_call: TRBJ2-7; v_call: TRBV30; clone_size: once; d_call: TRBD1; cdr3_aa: CAWGDRESSYEQYF; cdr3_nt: TGTGCCTGGGGAGACAGGGAGAGCTCCTACGAGCAGTACTTC
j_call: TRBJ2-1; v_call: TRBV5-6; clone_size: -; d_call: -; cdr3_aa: CASSWRDSYNEQFF; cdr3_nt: TGTGCCAGCAGCTGGAGGGACAGCTACAATGAGCAGTTCTTC
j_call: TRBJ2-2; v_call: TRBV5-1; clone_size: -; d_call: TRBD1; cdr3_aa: CASSLAYHRGLNTGELFF; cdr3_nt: TGCGCCAGCAGCTTGGCCTATCACAGGGGCCTGAACACCGGGGAGCTGTTTTTT
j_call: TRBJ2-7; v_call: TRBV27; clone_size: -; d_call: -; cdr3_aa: CASSPGTNYEQYF; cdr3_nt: TGTGCCAGCAGCCCCGGGACAAACTACGAGCAGTACTTC
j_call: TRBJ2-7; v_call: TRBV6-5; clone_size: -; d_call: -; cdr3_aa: CASSYRLPGQGAHEQYF; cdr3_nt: TGTGCCAGCAGTTACCGTCTCCCGGGACAAGGGGCCCACGAGCAGTACTTC
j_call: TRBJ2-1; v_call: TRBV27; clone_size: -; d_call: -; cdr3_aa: CASSRDPQSYNEQFF; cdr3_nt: TGTGCCAGCAGTCGGGACCCCCAATCCTACAATGAGCAGTTCTTC
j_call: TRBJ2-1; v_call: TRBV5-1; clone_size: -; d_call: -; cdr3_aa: CASSLLPGADNEQFF; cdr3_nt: TGCGCCAGCAGCTTGCTACCCGGCGCTGACAATGAGCAGTTCTTC
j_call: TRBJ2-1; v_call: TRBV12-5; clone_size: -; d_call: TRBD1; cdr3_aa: CASGLLGTGWDEQFF; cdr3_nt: TGTGCTAGTGGTTTGCTCGGGACAGGGTGGGATGAGCAGTTCTTC
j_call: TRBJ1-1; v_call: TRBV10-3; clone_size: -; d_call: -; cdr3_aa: CAISESSGVTEAFF; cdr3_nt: TGTGCCATCAGTGAGTCCTCAGGGGTGACTGAAGCTTTCTTT
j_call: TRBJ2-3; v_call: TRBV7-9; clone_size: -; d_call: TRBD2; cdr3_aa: CASSLTSGESDTQYF; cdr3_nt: TGTGCCAGCAGCTTAACTAGCGGGGAATCAGATACGCAGTATTTT
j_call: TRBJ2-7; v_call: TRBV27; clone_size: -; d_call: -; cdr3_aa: CASLGAGIGRGYEQYF; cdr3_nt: TGTGCCAGCCTGGGGGCCGGCATCGGGAGAGGCTACGAGCAGTACTTC
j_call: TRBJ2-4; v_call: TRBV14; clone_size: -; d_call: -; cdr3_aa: CASSQAPGGASDIQYF; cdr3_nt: TGTGCCAGCAGCCAAGCCCCAGGGGGGGCTAGTGACATTCAGTACTTC
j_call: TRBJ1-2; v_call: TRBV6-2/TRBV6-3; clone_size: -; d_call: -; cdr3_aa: CASSGINYGYTF; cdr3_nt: TGTGCCAGCAGTGGGATAAACTATGGCTACACCTTC
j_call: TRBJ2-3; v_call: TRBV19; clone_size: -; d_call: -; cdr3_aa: CASSKALGTDTQYF; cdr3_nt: TGTGCCAGTAGTAAGGCGTTGGGCACAGATACGCAGTATTTT
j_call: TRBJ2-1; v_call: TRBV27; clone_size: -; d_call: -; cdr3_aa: CASSLSGPGLPGRDHNEQFF; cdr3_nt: TGTGCCAGCAGTTTATCCGGACCGGGCCTCCCCGGAAGAGATCACAATGAGCAGTTCTTC
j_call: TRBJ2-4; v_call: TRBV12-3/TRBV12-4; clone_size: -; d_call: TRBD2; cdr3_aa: CASSGAYSGRAKNIQYF; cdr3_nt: TGTGCCAGCAGTGGGGCCTATAGCGGGAGAGCCAAAAACATTCAGTACTTC
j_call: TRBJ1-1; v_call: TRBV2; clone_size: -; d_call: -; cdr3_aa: CASSVSNTEAFF; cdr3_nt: TGTGCCAGCAGTGTTTCGAACACTGAAGCTTTCTTT
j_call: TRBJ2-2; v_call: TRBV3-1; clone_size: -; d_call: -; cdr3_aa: CASSQVGGGDRELFF; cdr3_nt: TGTGCCAGCAGCCAAGTAGGGGGAGGGGACCGGGAGCTGTTTTTT
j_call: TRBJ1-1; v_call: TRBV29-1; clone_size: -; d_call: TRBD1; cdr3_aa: CSVPDRGSAFF; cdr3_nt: TGCAGCGTGCCGGACAGGGGGAGTGCTTTCTTT
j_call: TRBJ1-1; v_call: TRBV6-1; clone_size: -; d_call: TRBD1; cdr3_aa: CASSRTGGETMSTEAFF; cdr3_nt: TGTGCCAGCAGTCGGACAGGGGGTGAGACGATGAGCACTGAAGCTTTCTTT
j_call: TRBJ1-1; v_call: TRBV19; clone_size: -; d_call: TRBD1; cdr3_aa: CASSDRGLMNTEAFF; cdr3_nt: TGTGCCAGTAGCGACAGGGGGCTTATGAACACTGAAGCTTTCTTT
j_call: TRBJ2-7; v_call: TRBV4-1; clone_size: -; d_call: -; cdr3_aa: CASSQDAPSYEQYF; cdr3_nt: TGCGCCAGCAGCCAAGATGCCCCCTCCTACGAGCAGTACTTC
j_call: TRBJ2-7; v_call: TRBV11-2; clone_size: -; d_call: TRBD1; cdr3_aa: CASSGGQIPWEQYF; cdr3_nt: TGTGCCAGCAGCGGGGGACAGATCCCCTGGGAGCAGTACTTC
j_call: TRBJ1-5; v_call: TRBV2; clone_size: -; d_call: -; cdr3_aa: CASSDIDSLDGAQPQHF; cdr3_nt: TGTGCCAGCAGTGATATAGACAGCCTGGATGGAGCTCAGCCCCAGCATTTT
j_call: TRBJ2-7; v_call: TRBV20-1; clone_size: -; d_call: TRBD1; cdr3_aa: CSASWPNPGQGIYEQYF; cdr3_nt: TGCAGTGCTAGTTGGCCAAATCCGGGACAGGGGATCTACGAGCAGTACTTC